The T cell receptor (beta chain) described here comes from a study of naive and memory T cell subsets. The study, taken as a whole, reports: A clonotype means one alpha or beta sequence, not an alpha/beta pair. From naive to CM, EM and EMRA, diversity decreased and Gini increased.

An equimolar mix of two oligonucleotides served as the beta constant-region primer for TRBC1 and TRBC2. Ligated cDNA was amplified by four rounds of PCR with nested alpha and beta constant-region primers and SP2. Ligation attached a single-stranded oligonucleotide with a 12-nucleotide UMI and the SP2 primer to the cDNA 3' end. MiXCR was run by TCRdb on the UMI-ligation and nested PCR reads, yielding one entry per CDR3 protein. The sample includes 95,000 to 150,000 distinct CDR3 sequences, 36% seen only once; the top ten take approximately 0.9%. CDR3 length: 14 amino acids. Germline V CDR1 and CDR2: LNHDA, SQIVND (reference sequence). With V trimmed by 2 bases and J by 1 base, 1 base remained unmatched. Four subsets defined by CD45RA and CD27 were sorted after CD3, CD4, CD8 and live/dead staining. As regards this clonotype: What it recognizes is unknown.

The TCR originated in a human donor in good health. The chain couples TRBV19 to TRBJ1-1, with 7 bases aligning to TRBD1. The sequenced sample was central memory CD4+ T cells from blood. CDR3 loop: CASSIRQGNTEAFF. CDR3 in DNA: TGTGCCAGTAGTATACGACAGGGGAACACTGAAGCTTTCTTT. Together with reference TRBV19 and TRBJ1-1, the CDR3 gives the full variable domain: DGGITQSPKYLFRKEGQNVTLSCEQNLNHDAMYWYRQDPGQGLRLIYYSQIVNDFQKGDIAEGYSVSREKKESFPLTVTSAQKNPTAFYLCASSIRQGNTEAFFGQGTRLTVV.